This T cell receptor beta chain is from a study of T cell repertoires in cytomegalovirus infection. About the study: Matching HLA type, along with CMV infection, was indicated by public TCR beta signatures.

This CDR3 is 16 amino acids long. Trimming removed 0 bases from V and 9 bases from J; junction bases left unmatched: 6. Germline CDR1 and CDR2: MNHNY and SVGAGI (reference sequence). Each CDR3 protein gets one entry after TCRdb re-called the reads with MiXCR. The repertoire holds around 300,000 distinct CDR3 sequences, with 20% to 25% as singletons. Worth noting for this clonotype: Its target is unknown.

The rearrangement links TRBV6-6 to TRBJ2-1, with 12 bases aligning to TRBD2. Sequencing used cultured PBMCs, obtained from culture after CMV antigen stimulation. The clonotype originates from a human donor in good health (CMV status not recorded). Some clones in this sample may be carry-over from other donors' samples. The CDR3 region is CASSYSGLAGRVEQFF. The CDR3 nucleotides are TGTGCCAGCAGTTACTCTGGACTAGCGGGAAGGGTTGAGCAGTTCTTC.